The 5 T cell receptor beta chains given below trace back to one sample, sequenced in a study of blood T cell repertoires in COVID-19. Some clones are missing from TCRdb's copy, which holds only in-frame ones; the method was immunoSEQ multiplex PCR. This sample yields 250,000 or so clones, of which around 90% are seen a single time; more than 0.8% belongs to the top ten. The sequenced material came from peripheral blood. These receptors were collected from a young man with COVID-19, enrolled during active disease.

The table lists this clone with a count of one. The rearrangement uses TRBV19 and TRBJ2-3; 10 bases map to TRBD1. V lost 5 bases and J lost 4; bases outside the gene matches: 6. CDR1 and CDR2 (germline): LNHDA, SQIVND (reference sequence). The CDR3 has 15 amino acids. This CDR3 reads CASSAGTGEADTQYF. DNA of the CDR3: TGTGCCAGTAGTGCCGGGACAGGGGAGGCAGATACGCAGTATTTT. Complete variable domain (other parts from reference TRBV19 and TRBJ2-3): DGGITQSPKYLFRKEGQNVTLSCEQNLNHDAMYWYRQDPGQGLRLIYYSQIVNDFQKGDIAEGYSVSREKKESFPLTVTSAQKNPTAFYLCASSAGTGEADTQYFGPGTRLTVL.

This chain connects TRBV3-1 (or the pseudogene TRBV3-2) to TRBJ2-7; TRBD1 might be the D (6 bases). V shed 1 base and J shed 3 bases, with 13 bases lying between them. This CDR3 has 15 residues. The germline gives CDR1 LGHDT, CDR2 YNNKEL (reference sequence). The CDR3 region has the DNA TGTGCCAGCAGCCAAGGGCCGGGACACCACTACGAGCAGTACTTC. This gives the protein CASSQGPGHHYEQYF.

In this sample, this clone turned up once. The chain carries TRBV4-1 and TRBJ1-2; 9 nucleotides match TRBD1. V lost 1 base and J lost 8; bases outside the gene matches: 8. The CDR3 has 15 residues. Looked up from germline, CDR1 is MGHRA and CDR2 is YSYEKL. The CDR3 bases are TGCGCCAGCAGCCAAGGTTACAGGGGGCCTAGGGGCTACACCTTC. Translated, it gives CASSQGYRGPRGYTF.

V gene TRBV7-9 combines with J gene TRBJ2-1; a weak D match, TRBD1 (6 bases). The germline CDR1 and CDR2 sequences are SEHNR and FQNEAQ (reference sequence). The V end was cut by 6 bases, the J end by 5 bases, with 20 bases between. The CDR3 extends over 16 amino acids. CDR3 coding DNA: TGTGCCAGCAGACGTAAAACAGGGCCGGGTGACAATGAGCAGTTCTTC. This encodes CASRRKTGPGDNEQFF.

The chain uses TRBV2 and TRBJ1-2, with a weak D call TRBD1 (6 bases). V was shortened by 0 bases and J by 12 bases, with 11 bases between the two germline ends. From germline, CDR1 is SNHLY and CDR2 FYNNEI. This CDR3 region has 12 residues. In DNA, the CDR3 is TGTGCCAGCAGTGAAGCGCTAGGGGGACACACCTTC. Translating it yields CASSEALGGHTF.